The 20 T cell receptor beta chains presented below share a single source sample, sequenced in a study of blood T cell repertoires in COVID-19. Clones were read by immunoSEQ multiplex PCR, and TCRdb kept only the in-frame ones, dropping some. The sample records approximately 92,000 clones, roughly 84% being singletons. Sequencing was done on a sample of peripheral blood. These receptors were collected from an older man with active or convalescent COVID-19.

The chain recombines TRBV5-1 with TRBJ1-1; 10 positions agree with TRBD1. Per germline, CDR1 SGHRS and CDR2 YFSETQ. The V and J ends lost 7 bases and 1 base, in that order; junction bases with no gene match: 4. CDR3 length: 14 residues. The CDR3 loop reads CASPGQGKNTEAFF. In DNA, the CDR3 is TGCGCCAGCCCGGGACAGGGGAAGAACACTGAAGCTTTCTTT.

The chain uses TRBV2 and TRBJ1-6, with a possible D match to TRBD1 (6 bases). V gave up 6 bases and J gave up 2 bases, with 11 bases separating them. Germline CDR1 is SNHLY and CDR2 is FYNNEI. This CDR3 has 15 amino acids. CDR3 DNA: TGTGCCAGCAGCATAACAGGGACCTATAATTCACCCCTCCACTTT. This encodes CASSITGTYNSPLHF.

The V call is TRBV28, the J call TRBJ2-2; 8 bases are shared with TRBD1. Germline loops: CDR1 MDHEN, CDR2 SYDVKM. V gave up 0 bases and J gave up 0 bases; unmatched junction bases: 9. This CDR3 is 19 amino acids long. CDR3 sequence: CASSLWQGAYKSNTGELFF. DNA of the CDR3: TGTGCCAGCAGTTTATGGCAGGGGGCCTACAAATCGAACACCGGGGAGCTGTTTTTT.

This chain uses TRBV7-9 with TRBJ1-1; 9 bases line up with TRBD1. CDR3 length: 15 amino acids. Per germline, CDR1 SEHNR and CDR2 FQNEAQ (reference sequence). J lost 0 bases, V lost 3 bases, and 2 bases had no gene match. The CDR3 here is CASSLGQGMNTEAFF. Written as DNA, the CDR3 is TGTGCCAGCAGCTTGGGACAGGGAATGAACACTGAAGCTTTCTTT.

The chain employs TRBV28 and TRBJ1-2; TRBD1 matches at 7 bases. Losses at the gene ends were 6 bases for V and 3 bases for J; bases not matched to a gene: 4. Germline CDR1 MDHEN, CDR2 SYDVKM. The CDR3 totals 13 residues. The CDR3, as DNA: TGTGCCAGCAGATGGGACAGTCACTATGGCTACACCTTC. Translated, it gives CASRWDSHYGYTF.

The chain is built from TRBV6-5 and TRBJ1-1, with a weak D call TRBD1 (6 bases). Germline CDR1 and CDR2: MNHEY and SVGAGI. CDR3 length: 13 residues. Trimming removed 5 bases at V and 4 bases at J, with 11 bases between. CDR3 DNA: TGTGCCAGCAGTAGACAGGCCAGCACTGAAGCTTTCTTT. Translation gives CASSRQASTEAFF.

The rearrangement uses TRBV6-5 and TRBJ2-1; TRBD2 might be the D (5 bases). This CDR3 has 13 residues. The V and J ends lost 10 bases and 4 bases respectively, with 14 bases between them. Germline CDR1 reads MNHEY; CDR2 reads SVGAGI. The CDR3 nucleotides read TGTGCCACCCGGGGAAACGGTTACAATGAGCAGTTCTTC. Translation gives CATRGNGYNEQFF.

The V gene is TRBV11-3, the J gene TRBJ1-1, with D unclear. V lost 5 bases, J lost 3 bases, and 10 bases lay in between. Germline V gene lookup returns CDR1 SGHNT and CDR2 YENEEA. This CDR3 region has 13 residues. The CDR3: CASSLELHTEAFF. The CDR3 DNA is TGTGCCAGCAGCCTCGAACTTCACACTGAAGCTTTCTTT.

CDR3 in amino acids: CASSQVPGRGTDTQYF. CDR3 DNA sequence: TGCGCCAGCAGCCAAGTCCCAGGGAGGGGCACAGATACGCAGTATTTT. The V gene is TRBV4-1, the J gene TRBJ2-3; 7 bases line up with TRBD2. V lost 1 base, J lost 1 base, and 5 bases stayed unmatched. Germline values: CDR1 MGHRA, CDR2 YSYEKL. CDR3 length equals 16 residues.

The chain links TRBV29-1 to TRBJ2-3; D is perhaps TRBD2 (6 bases). Germline CDR1 reads SQVTM; CDR2 reads ANQGSEA. V shed 4 bases and J shed 2 bases, with 16 bases lying between them. The CDR3 spans 15 residues. CDR3 coding DNA: TGCAGCGTTGCGGATGGAGCGGACTACACAGATACGCAGTATTTT. It is translated as CSVADGADYTDTQYF.

This clone came up a few times. The V gene is TRBV6-2 or TRBV6-3, the J gene TRBJ2-7; TRBD2 matches 10 bases. V lost 6 bases and J lost 5; bases outside the gene matches: 13. The CDR3 consists of 16 residues. Germline values: CDR1 MNHEY, CDR2 SVGEGT. CDR3 in DNA: TGTGCCAGCAGCCGGAGCGGGGGGGCCGACCCCCACGAGCAGTACTTC. Residues: CASSRSGGADPHEQYF.

This rearrangement joins TRBV25-1 to TRBJ2-1, with unresolved D. Germline V gene sequence: CDR1 MGHDK, CDR2 SYGVNS. Trimming took 2 bases from V and 9 from J, leaving 5 bases between them. The length of the CDR3 is 11 residues. CDR3 sequence (DNA): TGTGCCAGCAGTGAAGTCGGTGAGCAGTTCTTC. It is translated as CASSEVGEQFF.

This chain uses TRBV14 with TRBJ1-6; 11 bases map to TRBD1. The length of the CDR3 is 15 residues. V was clipped by 1 base and J by 9 bases; unmatched bases: 2. Germline V CDR1 and CDR2: SGHDN, FVKESK. The CDR3 nucleotides read TGTGCCAGCAGCCAAGCCGGGACAGGGGGTTCACCCCTCCACTTT. Protein sequence: CASSQAGTGGSPLHF.

This chain joins TRBV4-3 and TRBJ2-7; 9 nucleotides match TRBD1. Germline V gene lookup returns CDR1 LGHNA and CDR2 YSLEER. V trimming: 4 bases; J trimming: 3 bases; junction bases outside the gene matches: 1. The CDR3 consists of 13 residues. CDR3 DNA sequence: TGCGCCAGCAGCCGGGACAGGGACTACGAGCAGTACTTC. Its protein product is CASSRDRDYEQYF.

The CDR3 bases are TGTGCCAGCAGCCAGGGCAGTATGAACACTGAAGCTTTCTTT. As protein: CASSQGSMNTEAFF. The V and J genes are TRBV9 and TRBJ1-1; possibly TRBD1 for D (5 bases). Trimming pared 4 bases from V and 0 bases from J, leaving 10 bases between. Germline loops: CDR1 SGDLS, CDR2 YYNGEE. The CDR3 has 14 amino acids.

For the CDR3, the DNA is TGTGCCAGCAGCGTAGGAGCTAGTGACCATGCCGGGGACAATGAGCAGTTCTTC. Translating gives CASSVGASDHAGDNEQFF. The V gene is TRBV9, the J gene TRBJ2-1; D is perhaps TRBD2 (5 bases). The CDR3 is 18 amino acids. Germline CDR1 reads SGDLS; CDR2 reads YYNGEE. V lost 0 bases, J lost 5 bases, and 21 bases lay in between.

This clone was observed a single time. This chain joins TRBV28 and TRBJ1-4, with no clear D. This CDR3 comprises 15 residues. Germline lookup yields CDR1 MDHEN and CDR2 SYDVKM. V lost 4 bases to trimming and J lost 0 bases, with 9 bases between them. The CDR3, as DNA: TGTGCCAGCAGTTCTCTCGGGGCAACTAATGAAAAACTGTTTTTT. Translating gives CASSSLGATNEKLFF.

V gene TRBV11-2 combines with J gene TRBJ1-2; TRBD1 matches at 8 bases. Trimming removed 4 bases from V and 8 bases from J; junction bases left unmatched: 9. The length of the CDR3 is 14 residues. In germline, CDR1 is SGHAT, CDR2 FQNNGV. CDR3 nucleotide sequence: TGTGCCAGCAGCTCGGACAGGGCCCTTTGGGGCTACACCTTC. This sequence encodes CASSSDRALWGYTF.

The J gene is TRBJ1-2, the V gene TRBV4-3; D is ambiguous. The germline V gene encodes CDR1 LGHNA and CDR2 YSLEER. The length of the CDR3 is 15 residues. The V end lost 0 bases, the J end lost 8 bases, and 16 bases lay between the germline ends. CDR3 nucleotides: TGCGCCAGCAGCCAAGAGTTCACTGGCCAGAGGGGCTACACCTTC. Protein sequence: CASSQEFTGQRGYTF.

In its sample, this clone was seen once. The chain uses TRBV19 and TRBJ2-2; TRBD1 matches at 11 bases. This CDR3 is built from 16 residues. Germline V CDR1 and CDR2: LNHDA, SQIVND (reference sequence). The V segment lost 3 bases and the J segment 5 bases; nucleotides outside the gene matches: 5. CDR3 sequence reads: CASSIGTGGGTGELFF. The CDR3 nucleotides are TGTGCCAGTAGTATTGGGACAGGGGGGGGTACCGGGGAGCTGTTTTTT.